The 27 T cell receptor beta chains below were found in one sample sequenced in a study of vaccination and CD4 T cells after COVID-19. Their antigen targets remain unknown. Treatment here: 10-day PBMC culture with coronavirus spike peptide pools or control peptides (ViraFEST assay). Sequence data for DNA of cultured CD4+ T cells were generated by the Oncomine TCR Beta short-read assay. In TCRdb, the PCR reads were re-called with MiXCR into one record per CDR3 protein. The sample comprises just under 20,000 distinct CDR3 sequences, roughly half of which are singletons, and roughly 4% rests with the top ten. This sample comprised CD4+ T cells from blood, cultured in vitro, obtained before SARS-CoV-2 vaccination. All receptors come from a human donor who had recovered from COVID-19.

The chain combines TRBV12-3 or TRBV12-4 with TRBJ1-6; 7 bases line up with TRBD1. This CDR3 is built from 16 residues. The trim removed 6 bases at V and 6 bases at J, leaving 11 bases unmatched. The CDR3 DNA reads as TGTGCCAGCAGCTCCCTTGGACAGGCCTTTAATTCACCCCTCCACTTT. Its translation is CASSSLGQAFNSPLHF.

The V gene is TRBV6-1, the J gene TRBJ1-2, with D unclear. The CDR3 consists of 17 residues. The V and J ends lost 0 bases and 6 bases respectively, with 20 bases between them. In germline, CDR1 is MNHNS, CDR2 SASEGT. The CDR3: CASSEALRTFGKDGYTF. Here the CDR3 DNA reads TGTGCCAGCAGTGAAGCGCTTCGAACATTCGGAAAAGATGGCTACACCTTC.

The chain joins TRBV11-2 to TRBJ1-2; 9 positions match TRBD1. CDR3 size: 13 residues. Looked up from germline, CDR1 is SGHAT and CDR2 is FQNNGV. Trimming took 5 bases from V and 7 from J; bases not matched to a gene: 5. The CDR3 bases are TGTGCCAGCAGCCCACAGGGGGCGCGTGGCTACACCTTC. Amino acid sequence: CASSPQGARGYTF.

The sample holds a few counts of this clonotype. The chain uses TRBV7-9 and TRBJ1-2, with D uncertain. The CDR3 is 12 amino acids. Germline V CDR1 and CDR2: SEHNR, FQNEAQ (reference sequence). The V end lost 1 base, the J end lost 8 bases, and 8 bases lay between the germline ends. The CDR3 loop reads CASSLGTKGYTF. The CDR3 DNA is TGTGCCAGCAGCTTAGGGACGAAGGGCTACACCTTC.

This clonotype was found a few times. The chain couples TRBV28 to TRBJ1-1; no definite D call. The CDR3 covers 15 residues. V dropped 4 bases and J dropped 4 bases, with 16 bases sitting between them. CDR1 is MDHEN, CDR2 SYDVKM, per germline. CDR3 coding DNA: TGTGCCAGCAGTTATTTTAGTCCCTCGAGCACTGAAGCTTTCTTT. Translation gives CASSYFSPSSTEAFF.

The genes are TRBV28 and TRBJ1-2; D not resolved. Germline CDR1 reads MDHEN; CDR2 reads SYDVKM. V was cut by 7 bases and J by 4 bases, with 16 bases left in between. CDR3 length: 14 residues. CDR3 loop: CASTGRGGIYGYTF. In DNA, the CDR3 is TGTGCCAGCACCGGACGGGGAGGAATCTATGGCTACACCTTC.

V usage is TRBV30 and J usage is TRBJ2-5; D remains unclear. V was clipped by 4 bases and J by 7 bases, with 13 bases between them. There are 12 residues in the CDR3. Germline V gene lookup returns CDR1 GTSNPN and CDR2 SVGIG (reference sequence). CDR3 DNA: TGTGCCTGGACGGATACCCACGGGACCCAGTACTTC. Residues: CAWTDTHGTQYF.

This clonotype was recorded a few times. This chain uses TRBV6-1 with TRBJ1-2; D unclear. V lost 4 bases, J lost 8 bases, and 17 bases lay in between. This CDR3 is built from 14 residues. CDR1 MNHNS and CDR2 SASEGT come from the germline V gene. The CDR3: CASSAGSPVLGYTF. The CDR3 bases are TGTGCCAGCAGTGCGGGATCTCCTGTGTTGGGCTACACCTTC.

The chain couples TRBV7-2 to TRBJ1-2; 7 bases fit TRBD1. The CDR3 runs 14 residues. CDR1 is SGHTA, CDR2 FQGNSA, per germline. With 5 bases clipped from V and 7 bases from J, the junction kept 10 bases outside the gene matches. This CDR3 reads CASSLGTAPGGYTF. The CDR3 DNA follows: TGTGCCAGCAGCCTAGGGACAGCCCCGGGTGGCTACACCTTC.

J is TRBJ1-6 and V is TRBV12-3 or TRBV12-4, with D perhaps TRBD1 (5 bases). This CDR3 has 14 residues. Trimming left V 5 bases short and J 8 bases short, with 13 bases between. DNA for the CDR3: TGTGCCAGCAGTGGCCGGGGGGGTGATTCACCCCTCCACTTT. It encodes CASSGRGGDSPLHF.

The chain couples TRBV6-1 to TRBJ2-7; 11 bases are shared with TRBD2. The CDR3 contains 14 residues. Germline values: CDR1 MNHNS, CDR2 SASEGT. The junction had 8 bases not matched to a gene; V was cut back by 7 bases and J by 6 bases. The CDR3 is CASKLGLAVSEQYF. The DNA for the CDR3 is TGTGCCAGCAAATTGGGACTAGCGGTATCCGAGCAGTACTTC.

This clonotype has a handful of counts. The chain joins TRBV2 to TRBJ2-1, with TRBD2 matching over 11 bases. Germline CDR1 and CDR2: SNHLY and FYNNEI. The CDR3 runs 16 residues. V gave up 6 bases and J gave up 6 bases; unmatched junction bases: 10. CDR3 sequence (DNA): TGTGCCAGCAGCCCAAGTGGACTAGCGGGTGGCAATGAGCAGTTCTTC. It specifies CASSPSGLAGGNEQFF.

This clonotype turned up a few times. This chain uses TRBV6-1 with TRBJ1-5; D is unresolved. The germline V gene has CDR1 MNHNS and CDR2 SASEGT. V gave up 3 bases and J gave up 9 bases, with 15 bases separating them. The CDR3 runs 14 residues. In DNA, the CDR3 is TGTGCCAGCAGTGAGCAATTGACGGCTTCGCCCCAGCATTTT. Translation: CASSEQLTASPQHF.

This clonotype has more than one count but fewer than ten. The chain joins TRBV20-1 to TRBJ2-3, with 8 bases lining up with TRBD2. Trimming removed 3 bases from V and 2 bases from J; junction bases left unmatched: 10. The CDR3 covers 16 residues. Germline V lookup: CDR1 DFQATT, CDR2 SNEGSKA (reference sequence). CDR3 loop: CSASFGLAGATDTQYF. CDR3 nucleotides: TGCAGTGCTAGCTTCGGGCTAGCGGGTGCCACAGATACGCAGTATTTT.

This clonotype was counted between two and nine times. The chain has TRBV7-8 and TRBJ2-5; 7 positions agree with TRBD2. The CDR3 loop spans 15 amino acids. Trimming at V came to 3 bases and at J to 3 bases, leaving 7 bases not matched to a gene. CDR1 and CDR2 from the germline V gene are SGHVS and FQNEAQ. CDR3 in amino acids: CASSFSGGSKETQYF. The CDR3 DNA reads TGTGCCAGCAGCTTTTCCGGCGGGAGTAAAGAGACCCAGTACTTC.

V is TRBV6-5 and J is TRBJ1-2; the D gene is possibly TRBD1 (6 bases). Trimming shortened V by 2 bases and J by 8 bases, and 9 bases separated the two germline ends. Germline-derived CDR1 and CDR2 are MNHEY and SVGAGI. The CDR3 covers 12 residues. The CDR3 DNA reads TGTGCCAGCAGTTACGTACAGGGAGGCTACACCTTC. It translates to CASSYVQGGYTF.

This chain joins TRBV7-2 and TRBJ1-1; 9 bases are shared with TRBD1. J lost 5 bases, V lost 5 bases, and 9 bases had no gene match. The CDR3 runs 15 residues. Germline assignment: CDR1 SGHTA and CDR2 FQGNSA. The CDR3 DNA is TGTGCCAGCAGCCTACAGGGGGCCGGGAGGACTGAAGCTTTCTTT. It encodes CASSLQGAGRTEAFF.

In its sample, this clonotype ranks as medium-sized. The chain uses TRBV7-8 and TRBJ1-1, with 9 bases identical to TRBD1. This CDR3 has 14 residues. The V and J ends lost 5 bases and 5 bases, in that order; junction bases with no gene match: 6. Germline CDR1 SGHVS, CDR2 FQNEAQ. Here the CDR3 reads CASSPRDRDTEAFF. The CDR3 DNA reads TGTGCCAGCAGCCCGAGGGACAGGGATACTGAAGCTTTCTTT. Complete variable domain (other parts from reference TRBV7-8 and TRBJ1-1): GAGVSQSPRYKVAKRGQDVALRCDPISGHVSLFWYQQALGQGPEFLTYFQNEAQLDKSGLPSDRFFAERPEGSVSTLKIQRTQQEDSAVYLCASSPRDRDTEAFFGQGTRLTVV.

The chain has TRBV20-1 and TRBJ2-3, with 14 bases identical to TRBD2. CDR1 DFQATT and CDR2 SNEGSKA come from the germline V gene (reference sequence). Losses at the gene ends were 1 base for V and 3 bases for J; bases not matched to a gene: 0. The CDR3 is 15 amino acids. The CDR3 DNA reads TGCAGTGCTAGAGGGACTAGCGGGAGGACAGATACGCAGTATTTT. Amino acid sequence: CSARGTSGRTDTQYF.

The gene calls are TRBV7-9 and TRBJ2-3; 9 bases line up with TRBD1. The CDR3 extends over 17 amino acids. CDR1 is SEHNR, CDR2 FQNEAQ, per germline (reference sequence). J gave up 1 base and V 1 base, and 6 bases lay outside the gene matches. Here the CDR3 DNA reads TGTGCCAGCAGCTTAGTTGGGACAGGGTCCCGCACAGATACGCAGTATTTT. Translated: CASSLVGTGSRTDTQYF.

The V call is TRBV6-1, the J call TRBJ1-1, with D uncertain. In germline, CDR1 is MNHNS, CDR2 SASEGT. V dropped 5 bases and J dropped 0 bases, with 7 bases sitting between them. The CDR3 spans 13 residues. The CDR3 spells CASSKAMNTEAFF. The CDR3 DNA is TGTGCCAGCAGTAAGGCCATGAACACTGAAGCTTTCTTT.

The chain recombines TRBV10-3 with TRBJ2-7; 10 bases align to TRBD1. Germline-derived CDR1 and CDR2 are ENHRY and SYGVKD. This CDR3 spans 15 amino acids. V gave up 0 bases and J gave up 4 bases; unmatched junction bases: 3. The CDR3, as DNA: TGTGCCATCAGTGAGTCACCGGGACAGGGGTACGAGCAGTACTTC. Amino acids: CAISESPGQGYEQYF.

The CDR3 loop is CASSFVTPNTGELFF. The CDR3 bases are TGTGCCAGCAGTTTCGTGACCCCAAACACCGGGGAGCTGTTTTTT. The chain is built from TRBV27 and TRBJ2-2; D not resolved. Trimming removed 3 bases at V and 2 bases at J, with 10 bases between. This CDR3 spans 15 amino acids. Germline-derived CDR1 and CDR2 are MNHEY and SMNVEV (reference sequence).

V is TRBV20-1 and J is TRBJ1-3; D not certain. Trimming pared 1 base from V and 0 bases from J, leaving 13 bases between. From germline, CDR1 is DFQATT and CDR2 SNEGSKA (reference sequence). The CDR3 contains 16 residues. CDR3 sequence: CSARAPAVSSGNTIYF. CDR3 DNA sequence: TGCAGTGCTAGAGCCCCAGCCGTGAGCTCTGGAAACACCATATATTTT.

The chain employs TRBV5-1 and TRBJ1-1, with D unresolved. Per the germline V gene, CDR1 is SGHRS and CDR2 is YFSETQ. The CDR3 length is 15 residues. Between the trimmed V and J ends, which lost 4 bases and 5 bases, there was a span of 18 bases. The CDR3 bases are TGCGCCAGCAGCCCTACAAGGTCGGCGAGAACTGAAGCTTTCTTT. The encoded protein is CASSPTRSARTEAFF.

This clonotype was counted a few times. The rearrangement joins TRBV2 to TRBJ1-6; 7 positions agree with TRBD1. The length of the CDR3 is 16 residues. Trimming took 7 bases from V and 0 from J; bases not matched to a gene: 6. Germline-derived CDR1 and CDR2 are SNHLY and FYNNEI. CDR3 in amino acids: CASIQDRSSYNSPLHF. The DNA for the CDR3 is TGTGCCAGCATTCAGGACAGGAGCTCCTATAATTCACCCCTCCACTTT. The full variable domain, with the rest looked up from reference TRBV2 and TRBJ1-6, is EPEVTQTPSHQVTQMGQEVILRCVPISNHLYFYWYRQILGQKVEFLVSFYNNEISEKSEIFDDQFSVERPDGSNFTLKIRSTKLEDSAMYFCASIQDRSSYNSPLHFGNGTRLTVT.

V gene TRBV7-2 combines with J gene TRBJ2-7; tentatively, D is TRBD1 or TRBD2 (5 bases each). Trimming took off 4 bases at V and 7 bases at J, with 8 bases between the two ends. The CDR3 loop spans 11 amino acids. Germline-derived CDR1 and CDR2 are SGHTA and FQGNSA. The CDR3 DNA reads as TGTGCCAGCAGCTCGGGACCAGAGCAGTACTTC. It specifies CASSSGPEQYF. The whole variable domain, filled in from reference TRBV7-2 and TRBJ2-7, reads GAGVSQSPSNKVTEKGKDVELRCDPISGHTALYWYRQSLGQGLEFLIYFQGNSAPDKSGLPSDRFSAERTGGSVSTLTIQRTQQEDSAVYLCASSSGPEQYFGPGTRLTVT.